The clone carrying this TCR beta chain appeared a single time. Its antigen remains unidentified. The data derive from a study of vaccination effects on CD4 cells after COVID-19. The authors isolated CD4+ T cells after roughly eleven days of culture. Germline CDR1 MNHEY, CDR2 SVGAGI. V dropped 9 bases and J dropped 0 bases, with 15 bases sitting between them. This CDR3 is 14 amino acids long. This table comes from immunoSEQ multiplex PCR, and its TCRdb copy is limited to in-frame clones, with some not included. Of about 66,000 clones listed, 65% to 75% were seen once; the top ten hold 20% to 25%. The chain links TRBV6-5 to TRBJ2-7; TRBD1 is a possible D gene (6 bases). The sequence came from a human donor who had a prior SARS-CoV-2 infection. The sample was CD4+ T cells from PBMCs cultured without peptide, taken before COVID-19 vaccination. CDR3 sequence: CASPGRGSSYEQYF. Written as DNA, the CDR3 is TGTGCCAGTCCTGGCAGGGGAAGCTCCTACGAGCAGTACTTC.